Listed below are T cell receptor beta chains from one sample, sequenced in a study of blood T cells in healthy people across ages. TCRdb re-called the 5' RACE reads with MiXCR, one entry per CDR3 protein. This sample has some 940,000 distinct CDR3 sequences, with 25% to 30% found just once. These sequences were also reported in another study, on T cells of mothers and their children.

Input material: blood. Receptors originate from a woman in her thirties or forties in good health. Each CDR3 is given with its conserved first and last residue. D genes are given only for firm matches. For some rows the clone size is stated as once, few or many, or as a class when expanded; others skip it.

D	size	J	V	length	DNA	CDR3
NA	many	TRBJ1-5	TRBV24-1	14	TGTGCCACCAGTGATGCGGCGGGGGATCAGCCCCAGCATTTT	CATSDAAGDQPQHF
NA	NA	TRBJ2-5	TRBV28	11	TGTGCCAGCGCCGGGACTCGGACCCAGTACTTC	CASAGTRTQYF
TRBD1	few	TRBJ1-2	TRBV30	14	TGTGCCTGGAGGCGGGACAGGGGAGGCTATGGCTACACCTTC	CAWRRDRGGYGYTF
TRBD2	NA	TRBJ2-3	TRBV20-1	15	TGCAGTGCGGGATACCTAGCGGGGGTCTCATATACGCAGTATTTT	CSAGYLAGVSYTQYF
NA	NA	TRBJ1-2	TRBV5-1	15	TGCGCCAGCAGCACCGGAGGCGGGGCCCACTATGGCTACACCTTC	CASSTGGGAHYGYTF
NA	NA	TRBJ2-7	TRBV12-3/TRBV12-4	14	TGTGCCAGCAGGTTACTGGGCCCTTCCTACGAGCAGTACTTC	CASRLLGPSYEQYF
NA	many	TRBJ2-1	TRBV7-9	12	TGTGCCAGCAGCTTAAAGACGGTGGGGGAGTTCTTC	CASSLKTVGEFF
NA	few	TRBJ2-3	TRBV4-3	18	TGCGCCAGCAGCCAAGATCTTGGGCTGCCTTCTAGCACAGATACGCAGTATTTT	CASSQDLGLPSSTDTQYF
NA	few	TRBJ2-3	TRBV5-1	14	TGCGCCAGCAGCGCCCCGGACGGGGTTGCTACGCAGTATTTT	CASSAPDGVATQYF
NA	few	TRBJ2-7	TRBV20-1	15	TGCAGTGCTACCCCCACTTTGACAGCTAACTACGAGCAGTACTTC	CSATPTLTANYEQYF
NA	NA	TRBJ2-1	TRBV15	15	TGTGTCGCCAGCAACGGCGGGGGCCGACACAATGAGCAGTTCTTC	CVASNGGGRHNEQFF
NA	NA	TRBJ1-5	TRBV25-1	14	TGTGCCAGCAGTGAATGGAGCGTGGATCAGCCCCAGCATTTT	CASSEWSVDQPQHF
NA	many	TRBJ2-7	TRBV5-5	14	TGTGCCAGCACCTCGTATGGGCGAGGCCACGAGCAGTACTTC	CASTSYGRGHEQYF
NA	NA	TRBJ2-3	TRBV6-5	14	TGTGCCAGCAGTTACTCGCTCCGTTGGGATACGCAGTATTTT	CASSYSLRWDTQYF
TRBD2	NA	TRBJ2-3	TRBV14	17	TGTGCCAGCAGCCCCCCTGTACCTAGCGGGGTTGGAGATACGCAGTATTTT	CASSPPVPSGVGDTQYF
TRBD1	NA	TRBJ2-7	TRBV28	14	TGTGTCAGCAGTTTATACAGGGGCTCCTACGAGCAGTACTTC	CVSSLYRGSYEQYF
TRBD1	few	TRBJ1-2	TRBV7-2	14	TGTACCAGCAGCTTAGCGCAGGGACAGAGCGGCTACACCTTC	CTSSLAQGQSGYTF
NA	many	TRBJ2-7	TRBV4-1	13	TGCGCCAGCAGCCACAACACAGGGCACGAGCAGTACTTC	CASSHNTGHEQYF
NA	NA	TRBJ2-5	TRBV7-3	14	TGTGCCAGCAGGGCGCAATCCGGGCGGGATGAGCAGTACTTC	CASRAQSGRDEQYF
NA	NA	TRBJ2-2	TRBV11-2	17	TGTGCCAGCAGCCCAGGGACCTGGGCATCGAACACCGGGGAGCTGTTTTTT	CASSPGTWASNTGELFF
TRBD1	few	TRBJ2-1	TRBV6-1	14	TGTGCCAGCAAGCTCGGACAGGGTGGCAATGAGCAGTTCTTC	CASKLGQGGNEQFF
NA	once	TRBJ2-1	TRBV9	16	TGTGCCCGCAGCGTAGATGGGGGCTCAGCCGGCTACGAGCAGTTCTTC	CARSVDGGSAGYEQFF
TRBD2	few	TRBJ2-3	TRBV5-1	16	TGCGCCAGCAGCGATCTAGCGGGGGATATCGCAGATACGCAGTATTTT	CASSDLAGDIADTQYF
NA	NA	TRBJ1-5	TRBV27	15	TGTGCCAGCAGTTTCGATAGGACCAGCAATCAGCCCCAGCATTTT	CASSFDRTSNQPQHF
NA	NA	TRBJ1-4	TRBV12-3/TRBV12-4	14	TGTGCCAGCAGTTTACAGGGTCGGTGTGAAAAACTGTTTTTT	CASSLQGRCEKLFF
NA	many	TRBJ2-7	TRBV4-2	17	TGTGCCAGCAGCCAGCGCCCTACGGGGCACTTTGCCTACGAGCAGTACTTC	CASSQRPTGHFAYEQYF
NA	many	TRBJ2-1	TRBV9	15	TGTGCCAGCAGCCCGGACCAGAGCTCCTACAATGAGCAGTTCTTC	CASSPDQSSYNEQFF
NA	NA	TRBJ2-1	TRBV6-5	17	TGTGCCAGCAGTTACTCGATCGGGCTAGTAGGGGAGCATGAGCAGTTCTTC	CASSYSIGLVGEHEQFF
NA	few	TRBJ1-2	TRBV20-1	15	TGCAGTGCTAGGGGCCCTGGGCAGGTCCAGGGTGGCTACACCTTC	CSARGPGQVQGGYTF
NA	NA	TRBJ2-6	TRBV12-3/TRBV12-4	16	TGTGCCAGCAGAAGGGACGTATACTCTGGGGCCAACATCCTGACTTTC	CASRRDVYSGANILTF
NA	few	TRBJ1-3	TRBV9	15	TGTGCCAGCAGCGTAGATCTAGGGGCTGGAAACACCATATATTTT	CASSVDLGAGNTIYF
NA	few	TRBJ1-4	TRBV12-3/TRBV12-4	18	TGTGCCAGCAGTCCCTCCCGTCGCGGCCTGAGTTCGGATGAAAAACTGTTTTTT	CASSPSRRGLSSDEKLFF
NA	NA	TRBJ1-2	TRBV5-1	14	TGCGCCAGCAGCTTGGAAGGGACTACCTGTGGCTACACCTTC	CASSLEGTTCGYTF
NA	once	TRBJ1-2	TRBV7-2	14	TGTGCCAGCACTATAGACCGACAGAGCTATGGCTACACCTTC	CASTIDRQSYGYTF
NA	NA	TRBJ1-2	TRBV20-1	14	TGCAGTGCTAGAGATTCGGCAGAGGGCCTCGGCTACACCTTC	CSARDSAEGLGYTF
NA	NA	TRBJ2-2	TRBV24-1	14	TGTGCCACCAGTAGCAGACCGAACACCGGGGAGCTGTTTTTT	CATSSRPNTGELFF
NA	NA	TRBJ1-1	TRBV12-3/TRBV12-4	12	TGTGCCAGCAGCCGCCAACACAATGAAGCTTTCTTT	CASSRQHNEAFF
NA	NA	TRBJ1-5	TRBV29-1	13	TGCAGCGTTGCATCCTTTCGCAATCAGCCCCAGCATTTT	CSVASFRNQPQHF
NA	NA	TRBJ2-1	TRBV7-9	15	TGTGCCAGCAGCTTATCGAGCTCAAACCTCGAGCTTGGGTACTTC	CASSLSSSNLELGYF
TRBD2	NA	TRBJ2-1	TRBV20-1	15	TGCAGTGCTAAATGGTGGGCTAGCGGAAACAATGAGCAGTTCTTC	CSAKWWASGNNEQFF
NA	NA	TRBJ1-2	TRBV30	11	TGTGCCTGGACTGACGGGTATGGCTACACCTTC	CAWTDGYGYTF
NA	NA	TRBJ2-6	TRBV7-6	16	TGTGCCAGCAGCCCGACGCGCCTCTCTGGGGCCAACGTCCTGACTTTC	CASSPTRLSGANVLTF
NA	NA	TRBJ1-1	TRBV7-8	13	TGTGCCAGCAGCTTTAGACCCACAGGAGAAGCTTTCTTT	CASSFRPTGEAFF
TRBD2	NA	TRBJ2-1	TRBV28	21	TGTGCCAGCAGTACCCGTTCAAGCGGGAGGGGAGAGCGGCAACCCTACAATGAGCAGTTCTTC	CASSTRSSGRGERQPYNEQFF
TRBD2	many	TRBJ2-1	TRBV27	17	TGTGCCAGCAGCCGACTAGCGGGGGGGCTTGCCTACAATGAGCAGTTCTTC	CASSRLAGGLAYNEQFF
NA	few	TRBJ2-5	TRBV20-1	15	TGCAGTGCTAGAGATTTGGACTCCTCCCTGGAGACCCAGTACTTC	CSARDLDSSLETQYF
NA	NA	TRBJ2-3	TRBV18	15	TGTGCCAGCTCACCACGGCGGATCGTAAATGATACGCAGTATTTT	CASSPRRIVNDTQYF
TRBD1	few	TRBJ2-1	TRBV3-1	15	TGTGCCAGCAGCCAAGGGCAAACAGGGGGTAATGAGCAGTTCTTC	CASSQGQTGGNEQFF
NA	many	TRBJ2-6	TRBV29-1	17	TGCAGCGTAGAAAAATGGGACGGACGCTCTGGGGCCAACGTCCTGACTTTC	CSVEKWDGRSGANVLTF
NA	many	TRBJ2-1	TRBV27	13	TGTGCCAGCAGTTTTATCCCCTACAATGAGCAGTTCTTC	CASSFIPYNEQFF
TRBD2	NA	TRBJ2-1	TRBV6-5	15	TGTGCCAGCAGTTATCGTTTCGGCGGGGGGAACGAGCAGTTCTTC	CASSYRFGGGNEQFF
TRBD2	NA	TRBJ2-5	TRBV20-1	17	TGCAGTGCGCCAATGTCAACTCGGGGGGTTGTTGCCAATGAGCAGTACTTC	CSAPMSTRGVVANEQYF
TRBD1	NA	TRBJ1-1	TRBV7-9	13	TGTGCCAGCAGCTTTGACAGGGGGGCTGAAGCTTTCTTT	CASSFDRGAEAFF
NA	NA	TRBJ1-6	TRBV4-1	16	TGCGCCAGCAGCGTTCGGGTAGGGACCTATAATTCACCCCTCCACTTT	CASSVRVGTYNSPLHF
TRBD1	NA	TRBJ1-2	TRBV9	15	TGTGCCAGCAGCGTACTGGGACAGGGGGCGAATGGCTACACCTTC	CASSVLGQGANGYTF
TRBD1	NA	TRBJ1-1	TRBV7-3	16	TGTGCCAGCAGCTTAGGGACAGGGGGCTCCAGGGCTGAAGCTTTCTTT	CASSLGTGGSRAEAFF
NA	NA	TRBJ2-2	TRBV20-1	13	TGCAGTGCTACCCCCGGGAACACCGGGGAGCTGTTTTTT	CSATPGNTGELFF
TRBD2	NA	TRBJ2-3	TRBV6-4	12	TGTGCCAGCAGTACCTCTGGGGGGGCGCAGTATTTT	CASSTSGGAQYF
TRBD2	few	TRBJ2-7	TRBV7-2	14	TGTGCCAGCAGCTTCGAGAGCGGGGGGTACGAGCAGTACTTC	CASSFESGGYEQYF
NA	NA	TRBJ2-3	TRBV6-2/TRBV6-3	15	TGTGCCAGCAGTTACCGGGGGACAATCACAGATACGCAGTATTTT	CASSYRGTITDTQYF